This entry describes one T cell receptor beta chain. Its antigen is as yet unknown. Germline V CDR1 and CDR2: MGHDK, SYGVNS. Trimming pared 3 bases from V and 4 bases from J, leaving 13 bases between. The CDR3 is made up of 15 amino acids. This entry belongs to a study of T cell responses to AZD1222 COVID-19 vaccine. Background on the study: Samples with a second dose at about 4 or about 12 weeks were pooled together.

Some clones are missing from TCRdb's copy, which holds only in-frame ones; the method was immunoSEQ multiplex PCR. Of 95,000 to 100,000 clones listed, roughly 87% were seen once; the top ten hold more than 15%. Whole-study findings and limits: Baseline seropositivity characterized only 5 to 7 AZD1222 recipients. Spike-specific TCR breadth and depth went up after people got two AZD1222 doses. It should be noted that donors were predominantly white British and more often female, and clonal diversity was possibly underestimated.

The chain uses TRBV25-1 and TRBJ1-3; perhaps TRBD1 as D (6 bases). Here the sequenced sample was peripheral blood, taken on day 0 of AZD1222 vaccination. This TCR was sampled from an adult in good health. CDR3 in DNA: TGTGCCAGCAGTGATCTGGGGGCGGGCGGAAACACCATATATTTT. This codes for CASSDLGAGGNTIYF. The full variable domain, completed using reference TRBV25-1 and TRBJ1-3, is EADIYQTPRYLVIGTGKKITLECSQTMGHDKMYWYQQDPGMELHLIHYSYGVNSTEKGDLSSESTVSRIRTEHFPLTLESARPSHTSQYLCASSDLGAGGNTIYFGEGSWLTVV.